This T cell receptor (beta chain) was sequenced during a study of blood T cell repertoires in COVID-19. Sequencing was performed with immunoSEQ multiplex PCR; in TCRdb, only in-frame clones are kept and a portion is missing. This repertoire shows around 250,000 clones, 86% found once; its top ten account for over 9%. V was clipped by 0 bases and J by 0 bases, with 5 bases between them. The germline V gene has CDR1 SGHRS and CDR2 YFSETQ. The CDR3 length is 14 residues. Material: peripheral blood. This chain connects TRBV5-1 to TRBJ2-3; D is unresolved. The clonotype originates from an elderly man with acute or convalescent COVID-19. The CDR3 loop is CASSLGLSTDTQYF. The CDR3, as DNA: TGCGCCAGCAGCTTGGGTCTGAGCACAGATACGCAGTATTTT.